This TCR beta chain stems from a study of cytomegalovirus exposure and HLA in healthy donors. General study results and limits: A classifier reportedly called cytomegalovirus status with high sensitivity and specificity. In vitro experiments confirmed that three CMV-associated chains were specific for CMV antigens. Highest at DRB1 and lowest at HLA-C, TCR association rates differed among HLA loci in a later analysis.

Germline CDR1 MDHEN, CDR2 SYDVKM. V shed 3 bases and J shed 4 bases, with 3 bases lying between them. The length of the CDR3 is 12 residues. Comments on this clone: What it binds is unknown.

Regarding donors, all were healthy bone marrow donors. A multiplex PCR was run with 60 Vbeta primers and 13 Jbeta primers. TCRdb's table, derived via immunoSEQ multiplex PCR, lists solely in-frame clones and lacks some. Here the sample spans about 94,000 clones, less than 80% being singletons. V is TRBV28 and J is TRBJ1-4; D unresolved. Source material: PBMCs. This clonotype originated in a man aged 25-40 years in good health and CMV-seropositive. The CDR3 DNA sequence: TGTGCCAGCAGTTTCAGTAATGAAAAACTGTTTTTT. This sequence encodes CASSFSNEKLFF.